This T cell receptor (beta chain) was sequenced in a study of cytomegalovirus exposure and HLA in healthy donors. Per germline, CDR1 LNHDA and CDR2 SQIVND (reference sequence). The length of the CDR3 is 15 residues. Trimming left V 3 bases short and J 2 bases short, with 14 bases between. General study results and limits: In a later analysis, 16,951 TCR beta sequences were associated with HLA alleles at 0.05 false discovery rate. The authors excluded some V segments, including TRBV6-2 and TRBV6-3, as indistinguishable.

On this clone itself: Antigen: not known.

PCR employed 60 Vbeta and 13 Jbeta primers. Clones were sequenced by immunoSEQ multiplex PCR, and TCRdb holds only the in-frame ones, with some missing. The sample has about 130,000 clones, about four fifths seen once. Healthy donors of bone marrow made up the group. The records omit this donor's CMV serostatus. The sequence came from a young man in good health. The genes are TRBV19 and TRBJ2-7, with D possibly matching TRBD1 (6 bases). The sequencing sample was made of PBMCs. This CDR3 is CASSMNRQGPYEQYF. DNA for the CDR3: TGTGCCAGTAGTATGAATCGGCAGGGGCCCTACGAGCAGTACTTC.